These 11 T cell receptor beta chains share one sample of origin, sequenced in a study of long-term antiretroviral therapy in people with HIV. Version v3.0 of the immunoSEQ assay was performed at survey level. This table comes from immunoSEQ multiplex PCR, and its TCRdb copy is limited to in-frame clones, with some not included. The repertoire holds 45,000 or so clones, with nearly 95% as singletons. The sequencing used unsorted PBMCs, collected 3.7 years after starting antiretroviral therapy. The receptor source for this set is a woman in her forties or fifties with HIV.

In nucleotides, the CDR3 is TGCGCCAGCAGCCAAGACAGGGTAAGGACTGAAGCTTTCTTT. Translating gives CASSQDRVRTEAFF. The V call is TRBV4-3, the J call TRBJ1-1; D is perhaps TRBD1 (5 bases). The germline gives CDR1 LGHNA, CDR2 YSLEER. The CDR3 loop spans 14 amino acids. Trimming removed 0 bases at V and 5 bases at J, with 10 bases between.

The chain uses TRBV5-4 and TRBJ2-5; D ambiguous. V lost 1 base and J lost 5, with 6 bases in between. The CDR3 loop spans 12 amino acids. Germline V CDR1 and CDR2: SGHNT, YYREEE (reference sequence). In DNA, the CDR3 is TGTGCCAGCAGCTTGCCCAGGGAGACCCAGTACTTC. This sequence encodes CASSLPRETQYF. The variable domain in full, with the rest retrieved from reference TRBV5-4 and TRBJ2-5, is ETGVTQSPTHLIKTRGQQVTLRCSSQSGHNTVSWYQQALGQGPQFIFQYYREEENGRGNFPPRFSGLQFPNYSSELNVNALELDDSALYLCASSLPRETQYFGPGTRLLVL.

In its sample, this clone was seen a few times. The genes are TRBV12-5 and TRBJ2-7; TRBD1 matches at 8 bases. CDR3 length: 14 amino acids. CDR1 and CDR2 from the germline V gene are LGHNT and FRNRAP. Trimming cost V 5 bases and J 5 bases; bases outside gene matches: 8. CDR3 coding DNA: TGTGCTAGTGGTCCCGGGACAGGAAATGACGAGCAGTACTTC. Translation: CASGPGTGNDEQYF.

V usage is TRBV5-6 and J usage is TRBJ2-7; TRBD2 matches 9 bases. The ends lost 4 bases at V and 6 bases at J; junction bases unmatched: 5. Looked up from germline, CDR1 is SGHDT and CDR2 is YYEEEE. The CDR3 runs to 13 residues. CDR3 sequence reads: CASSPSRGGEQYF. CDR3 nucleotide sequence: TGTGCCAGCAGCCCATCGCGGGGGGGCGAGCAGTACTTC. Looking up the rest from reference TRBV5-6 and TRBJ2-7 gives the full variable domain: DAGVTQSPTHLIKTRGQQVTLRCSPKSGHDTVSWYQQALGQGPQFIFQYYEEEERQRGNFPDRFSGHQFPNYSSELNVNALLLGDSALYLCASSPSRGGEQYFGPGTRLTVT.

The chain links TRBV11-2 to TRBJ2-2; the D gene is possibly TRBD1 (6 bases). Trimming removed 1 base at V and 3 bases at J, with 15 bases between. Germline assignment: CDR1 SGHAT and CDR2 FQNNGV. This CDR3 has 17 residues. For the CDR3, the DNA is TGTGCCAGCAGCTTAGGGGGTTGGGGGCCCGACACCGGGGAGCTGTTTTTT. Amino acids: CASSLGGWGPDTGELFF.

The rearrangement uses TRBV4-2 and TRBJ2-1; D unresolved. The CDR3 covers 11 residues. V lost 0 bases to trimming and J lost 9 bases, with 3 bases between them. Germline lookup yields CDR1 LGHNA and CDR2 YNFKEQ. The CDR3 DNA is TGTGCCAGCAGCCAAGAAGTTGAGCAGTTCTTC. Protein: CASSQEVEQFF.

This clone is a singleton in its sample. The V and J genes are TRBV30 and TRBJ2-5, with TRBD1 as a possible D gene (6 bases). The CDR3 totals 15 residues. Trimming stripped 3 bases from V and 2 bases from J, with 16 bases between. Germline CDR1 and CDR2: GTSNPN and SVGIG (reference sequence). The CDR3 region has the DNA TGTGCCTGGAGCCTCGGGAAAAGGGGGCAAGAGACCCAGTACTTC. Translated, it gives CAWSLGKRGQETQYF.

The chain joins TRBV12-5 to TRBJ2-3; 9 nucleotides line up with TRBD1. The J segment lost 3 bases and the V segment lost 1 base, leaving 5 bases of the junction unmatched. Germline V lookup: CDR1 LGHNT, CDR2 FRNRAP. The CDR3 has 16 amino acids. CDR3 nucleotides: TGTGCTAGTGGTTTGGGACAGGGGGAAAGGACAGATACGCAGTATTTT. This encodes CASGLGQGERTDTQYF.

V usage is TRBV30 and J usage is TRBJ2-3, with D perhaps TRBD2 (6 bases). CDR3 length: 14 amino acids. V lost 0 bases and J lost 0, with 7 bases in between. Germline CDR1 reads GTSNPN; CDR2 reads SVGIG (reference sequence). The CDR3 is CAWSVGTSTDTQYF. DNA of the CDR3: TGTGCCTGGAGTGTTGGGACTAGCACAGATACGCAGTATTTT.

The gene calls are TRBV19 and TRBJ2-7, with D possibly matching TRBD2 (6 bases). V lost 3 bases and J 7 bases, leaving 22 bases between the germline ends. The CDR3 has 16 residues. CDR1 and CDR2 (germline): LNHDA, SQIVND (reference sequence). The chain's CDR3 is CASSIEASGPLGEQYF. The CDR3, as DNA: TGTGCCAGTAGTATTGAGGCGAGCGGGCCTCTGGGGGAGCAGTACTTC. The entire variable domain, with the rest obtained from reference TRBV19 and TRBJ2-7, is as follows: DGGITQSPKYLFRKEGQNVTLSCEQNLNHDAMYWYRQDPGQGLRLIYYSQIVNDFQKGDIAEGYSVSREKKESFPLTVTSAQKNPTAFYLCASSIEASGPLGEQYFGPGTRLTVT.

This rearrangement joins TRBV5-1 to TRBJ1-1; D unresolved. This CDR3 contains 12 residues. V lost 4 bases and J lost 4, with 8 bases in between. Germline CDR1 SGHRS, CDR2 YFSETQ. The CDR3 sequence is CASSGNPTEAFF. The DNA of the CDR3 is TGCGCCAGCAGCGGAAACCCCACTGAAGCTTTCTTT. The variable domain in full, completed from reference TRBV5-1 and TRBJ1-1, reads KAGVTQTPRYLIKTRGQQVTLSCSPISGHRSVSWYQQTPGQGLQFLFEYFSETQRNKGNFPGRFSGRQFSNSRSEMNVSTLELGDSALYLCASSGNPTEAFFGQGTRLTVV.